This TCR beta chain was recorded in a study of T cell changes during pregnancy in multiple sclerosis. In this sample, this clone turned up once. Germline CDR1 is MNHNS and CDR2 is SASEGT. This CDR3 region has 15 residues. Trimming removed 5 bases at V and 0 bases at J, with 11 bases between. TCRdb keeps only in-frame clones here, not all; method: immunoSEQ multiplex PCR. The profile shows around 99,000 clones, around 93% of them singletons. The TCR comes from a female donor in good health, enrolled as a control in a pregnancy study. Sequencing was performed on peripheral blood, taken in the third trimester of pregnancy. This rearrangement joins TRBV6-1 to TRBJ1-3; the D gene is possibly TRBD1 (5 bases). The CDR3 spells CASSLQVFSGNTIYF. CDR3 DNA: TGTGCCAGCAGTTTACAGGTTTTCTCTGGAAACACCATATATTTT.